In this sample, the clone carrying this T cell receptor (beta chain) turned up once. The CDR3 contains 13 residues. The germline V gene encodes CDR1 SEHNR and CDR2 FQNEAQ (reference sequence). The V end lost 4 bases, the J end lost 3 bases, and 9 bases lay between the germline ends. The data derive from a study of blood T cell repertoires in COVID-19. In the study overall: Some COVID-19 samples were acute and others convalescent; all came from the United States, Italy and Spain.

Only in-frame clones appear in the TCRdb table, and some are missing; sequencing was by immunoSEQ multiplex PCR. The top ten hold about 14% of the sample, which has some 200,000 clones, around 84% seen once. One Seattle source followed patients from active infection through their disease course. This receptor was obtained from a woman in her 70s with COVID-19, enrolled during active disease. The chain recombines TRBV7-9 with TRBJ1-2; no clear D gene. Sequencing was performed on peripheral blood. CDR3 bases: TGTGCCAGCAGCTCACAATTATACTATGGCTACACCTTC. Translating it yields CASSSQLYYGYTF.